These 21 T cell receptor beta chains were all obtained from the same sample, sequenced in a study of shared clonotypes between healthy human individuals. Some clones are missing from TCRdb's copy, which holds only in-frame ones; the method was immunoSEQ multiplex PCR. Here the sample spans about 820,000 clones, approximately 92% being singletons. The naive CD8 fraction comprised CD45RO-negative cells positively selected for CCR7 and excluded terminally differentiated effector memory CD45RA+ cells. Material for sequencing was naive CD8+ T cells sorted from blood. The receptors stem from a man aged 25 to 40 in good health.

This clone was found once. The chain links TRBV12-2 to TRBJ2-1; the D call of TRBD2 is as the table states it, not checked on the DNA. TRBV12-2 is an annotated pseudogene. This CDR3 has 16 amino acids. The CDR3 DNA sequence: TGTGCAAGTCGCTTAGTGGGGACTAGCGGGAGCAATGAGCAGTTCTTC. Protein: CASRLVGTSGSNEQFF.

CDR3 sequence (DNA): TGTGCCAGCAGCAAGCGACAGGAAGAGACCCAGTACTTC. It is translated as CASSKRQEETQYF. J is TRBJ2-5 and V is TRBV7-9; D perhaps matches TRBD1 (6 bases). This CDR3 is 13 amino acids long. Trimming took 5 bases from V and 3 from J, leaving 10 bases between them. Germline CDR1 and CDR2: SEHNR and FQNEAQ (reference sequence).

The chain links TRBV7-9 to TRBJ1-1; the D is unclear. The CDR3 covers 16 residues. CDR1 and CDR2 from the germline V gene are SEHNR and FQNEAQ (reference sequence). Trimming removed 1 base from V and 4 bases from J, with 16 bases in between. CDR3: CASSLEFGRVGTEAFF. The CDR3 region has the DNA TGTGCCAGCAGCTTAGAATTCGGGAGGGTTGGCACTGAAGCTTTCTTT.

This chain links TRBV7-6 with TRBJ2-7, with 11 bases fitting TRBD1. The V gene's germline CDR1 is SGHVS and CDR2 FNYEAQ. The trim removed 4 bases at V and 3 bases at J, leaving 11 bases unmatched. This CDR3 has 17 residues. CDR3 loop: CASSSTMGTGGFYEQYF. The DNA for the CDR3 is TGTGCCAGCAGCTCCACTATGGGGACAGGGGGTTTCTACGAGCAGTACTTC.

The gene calls are TRBV5-6 and TRBJ2-1; 10 bases line up with TRBD1. This CDR3 region has 16 residues. After removal of 2 bases from V and 0 bases from J, the junction contained 2 bases not matched to a gene. Germline V gives CDR1 SGHDT, CDR2 YYEEEE. CDR3 residues: CASSFDRGHSYNEQFF. DNA of the CDR3: TGTGCCAGCAGCTTCGACAGGGGGCACTCCTACAATGAGCAGTTCTTC.

The genes are TRBV28 and TRBJ2-7; the D is unclear. Germline V gene data show CDR1 as MDHEN and CDR2 as SYDVKM. This CDR3 spans 15 amino acids. Between the trimmed V and J ends, which lost 5 bases and 2 bases, there was a span of 16 bases. CDR3 sequence (DNA): TGTGCCAGCAGTGCCTATCAGGTCCTCACCTACGAGCAGTACTTC. Translated, it gives CASSAYQVLTYEQYF.

The V gene is TRBV29-1, the J gene TRBJ2-1; tentatively, D is TRBD1 (7 bases). The germline gives CDR1 SQVTM, CDR2 ANQGSEA. V lost 2 bases and J 10 bases, leaving 24 bases between the germline ends. The CDR3 contains 16 residues. The CDR3 loop is CSVERIVRPGGLEQFF. DNA for the CDR3: TGCAGCGTTGAAAGGATAGTCCGACCAGGGGGGTTAGAGCAGTTCTTC.

V and J are TRBV4-1 and TRBJ2-1; D is unclear. V lost 2 bases and J 0 bases, leaving 11 bases between the germline ends. The CDR3 has 16 amino acids. Germline values: CDR1 MGHRA, CDR2 YSYEKL. The CDR3 spells CASSQTYKSSYNEQFF. As DNA, the CDR3 is TGCGCCAGCAGCCAAACGTACAAAAGCTCCTACAATGAGCAGTTCTTC.

The chain combines TRBV5-1 with TRBJ2-3; D unclear. The V gene's germline CDR1 is SGHRS and CDR2 YFSETQ. The CDR3 length is 17 residues. Trimming cost V 0 bases and J 2 bases, with 16 bases left between them. The CDR3 here is CASSLDEHATSTDTQYF. Here the CDR3 DNA reads TGCGCCAGCAGCTTGGACGAACACGCGACCTCCACAGATACGCAGTATTTT.

The chain recombines TRBV7-6 with TRBJ2-7, with 7 bases lining up with TRBD1. The length of the CDR3 is 16 residues. V lost 1 base, J lost 0 bases, and 6 bases stayed unmatched. Germline V gene sequence: CDR1 SGHVS, CDR2 FNYEAQ. The CDR3 nucleotides read TGTGCCAGCAGCTTAGATTCGCAGGGGGTCTCCTACGAGCAGTACTTC. It is translated as CASSLDSQGVSYEQYF.

The chain employs TRBV5-1 and TRBJ1-1; no reliable D call. CDR3 length: 14 amino acids. With 0 bases removed from V and 2 bases from J, the gap between germline ends came to 8 bases. Germline CDR1 reads SGHRS; CDR2 reads YFSETQ. CDR3 nucleotides: TGCGCCAGCAGCTTGGGGGGAAGCAACACTGAAGCTTTCTTT. It yields the protein CASSLGGSNTEAFF.

The chain couples TRBV27 to TRBJ1-3, with D uncertain. The CDR3 has 13 amino acids. The germline gives CDR1 MNHEY, CDR2 SMNVEV (reference sequence). Trimming left V 5 bases short and J 8 bases short, with 13 bases between. CDR3 coding DNA: TGTGCCAGCAGTGCTGTAGAGGGAGACACCATATATTTT. Amino acid sequence: CASSAVEGDTIYF.

The genes are TRBV27 and TRBJ2-7; D is unclear. Germline V CDR1 and CDR2: MNHEY, SMNVEV (reference sequence). V dropped 2 bases and J dropped 3 bases, with 8 bases sitting between them. CDR3 length equals 13 residues. The CDR3 is CASSLTALYEQYF. In DNA form, the CDR3 reads TGTGCCAGCAGTTTAACGGCCCTCTACGAGCAGTACTTC.

This rearrangement joins TRBV29-1 to TRBJ2-7; 11 nucleotides agree with TRBD2. V trimming: 7 bases; J trimming: 2 bases; junction bases outside the gene matches: 4. This CDR3 comprises 13 residues. CDR1 and CDR2 from the germline V gene are SQVTM and ANQGSEA. As DNA, the CDR3 is TGCAGCGCTAGCGGGAGGAACCCCTACGAGCAGTACTTC. Protein product: CSASGRNPYEQYF.

The chain has TRBV29-1 and TRBJ2-7, with TRBD2 matching over 10 bases. This CDR3 region has 15 residues. After removal of 7 bases from V and 5 bases from J, the junction contained 14 bases not matched to a gene. CDR1 is SQVTM, CDR2 ANQGSEA, per germline. In DNA form, the CDR3 reads TGCAGCGCCCGGGGAGCCGCTAGCGGGAGCGACGAGCAGTACTTC. This gives the protein CSARGAASGSDEQYF.

V usage is TRBV28 and J usage is TRBJ1-1; 11 nucleotides line up with TRBD1. The CDR3 length is 15 residues. Germline trimming cut 7 bases from V and 4 bases from J; bases unmatched to any gene: 8. Germline V gene data show CDR1 as MDHEN and CDR2 as SYDVKM. The CDR3 DNA reads as TGTGCCAGCACCCCCCGGGACAGGGGGTTCACTGAAGCTTTCTTT. Translation gives CASTPRDRGFTEAFF.

This chain connects TRBV27 to TRBJ1-4; 9 bases are a match to TRBD1. After removal of 5 bases from V and 5 bases from J, the junction contained 6 bases not matched to a gene. The CDR3 is 15 amino acids. CDR1 is MNHEY, CDR2 SMNVEV, per germline (reference sequence). CDR3 coding DNA: TGTGCCAGCAGTGGTACCGGGACAGGGAATGAAAAACTGTTTTTT. It encodes CASSGTGTGNEKLFF.

The chain recombines TRBV7-9 with TRBJ2-7; 8 positions agree with TRBD1. The germline gives CDR1 SEHNR, CDR2 FQNEAQ (reference sequence). The junction had 7 bases not matched to a gene; V was cut back by 4 bases and J by 2 bases. The CDR3 runs 15 residues. The CDR3 reads CASSSGGTGPYEQYF. CDR3 in DNA: TGTGCCAGCAGCTCCGGCGGGACAGGCCCCTACGAGCAGTACTTC.

V and J are TRBV2 and TRBJ2-7; D not resolved. Germline CDR1 reads SNHLY; CDR2 reads FYNNEI. The V end was cut by 3 bases, the J end by 4 bases, with 16 bases between. The length of the CDR3 is 15 residues. The DNA of the CDR3 is TGTGCCAGCAGTGAGGAGACCCTATCCTCATACGAGCAGTACTTC. This codes for CASSEETLSSYEQYF.

This clone was found once. This chain links TRBV28 with TRBJ1-2, with 8 nucleotides matching TRBD1. Germline CDR1 and CDR2: MDHEN and SYDVKM. This CDR3 is 15 amino acids long. Germline trimming cut 9 bases from V and 3 bases from J; bases unmatched to any gene: 12. CDR3 loop: CASYLKHRGDYGYTF. The CDR3 DNA reads as TGTGCCAGTTACCTAAAACACAGGGGGGACTATGGCTACACCTTC.

The chain uses TRBV10-2 and TRBJ1-2; 8 bases fit TRBD1. The ends lost 4 bases at V and 2 bases at J; junction bases unmatched: 3. The CDR3 totals 14 residues. Per germline, CDR1 WSHSY and CDR2 SAAADI. This CDR3 is CASSAQGENYGYTF. The CDR3, as DNA: TGCGCCAGCAGTGCACAGGGGGAAAACTATGGCTACACCTTC.